Given below is one T cell receptor beta chain in context. The data stem from a study of T cell repertoires in ileal Crohn's disease. The method was immunoSEQ multiplex PCR; TCRdb's version includes in-frame clones alone and lacks a portion of them. This sample has 2,500 to 3,500 clones, with roughly 90% found just once. The CDR3 spans 14 residues. Looked up from germline, CDR1 is LNHDA and CDR2 is SQIVND (reference sequence). The ends lost 4 bases at V and 1 base at J; junction bases unmatched: 3. Specified time point: neoterminal ileum biopsy at postoperative endoscopy, about 6 months after surgery. The clonotype comes from an adult with Crohn's disease. This sequence joins TRBV19 and TRBJ1-1; TRBD1 matches 7 bases. Sequencing used ileal tissue. The CDR3 sequence is CASSTRGENTEAFF. The CDR3 nucleotides read TGTGCCAGTAGTACCAGGGGGGAGAACACTGAAGCTTTCTTT.